This passage covers 8 T cell receptor beta chains from one sample sequenced in a study of spatial heterogeneity in lung cancer. Time point here: sample taken at primary tumor resection. A single record per CDR3 protein comes from TCRdb applying MiXCR to the 5' RACE reads. This sample has about 10,000 distinct CDR3 sequences, with around 3.5% found just once. The material was PBMCs, obtained at surgery. The receptors derive from a female donor with early-stage non-small cell lung cancer.

In its sample, this clonotype is medium-sized (0.01 to 0.1%). V usage is TRBV2 and J usage is TRBJ1-5; possibly TRBD1 for D (6 bases). Trimming pared 3 bases from V and 3 bases from J, leaving 12 bases between. Germline CDR1 SNHLY, CDR2 FYNNEI. This CDR3 region has 15 residues. CDR3: CASSDGAGANQPQHF. The CDR3 DNA reads as TGTGCCAGCAGTGACGGGGCAGGGGCCAATCAGCCCCAGCATTTT.

Only a few counts were recorded for this clonotype. The chain's CDR3 is CASRNSGLTDTQYF. CDR3 coding DNA: TGTGCCAGCAGAAACTCGGGACTCACAGATACGCAGTATTTT. The chain uses TRBV6-5 and TRBJ2-3, with D maybe TRBD2 (6 bases). Trimming pared 6 bases from V and 2 bases from J, leaving 12 bases between. CDR1 and CDR2 (germline): MNHEY, SVGAGI. The CDR3 sequence is 14 residues long.

This clonotype was recorded many times. The chain is built from TRBV9 and TRBJ2-1, with D possibly being TRBD2 (5 bases). Germline V gives CDR1 SGDLS, CDR2 YYNGEE. V was trimmed by 0 bases and J by 2 bases, leaving 9 bases between them. This CDR3 comprises 15 residues. CDR3 protein: CASSVEDFAYNEQFF. DNA for the CDR3: TGTGCCAGCAGCGTAGAGGACTTTGCCTACAATGAGCAGTTCTTC. Supplemented by reference TRBV9 and TRBJ2-1, the full variable domain reads DSGVTQTPKHLITATGQRVTLRCSPRSGDLSVYWYQQSLDQGLQFLIQYYNGEERAKGNILERFSAQQFPDLHSELNLSSLELGDSALYFCASSVEDFAYNEQFFGPGTRLTVL.

The V call is TRBV29-1, the J call TRBJ2-7; unclear D gene. Trimming left V 7 bases short and J 6 bases short, with 16 bases between. CDR3 size: 12 residues. Germline lookup yields CDR1 SQVTM and CDR2 ANQGSEA. CDR3 nucleotide sequence: TGCAGCGCCGAGTGGCTCCCCGGCGAGCAGTACTTC. Translated: CSAEWLPGEQYF.

This clonotype was counted only a few times. The rearrangement uses TRBV9 and TRBJ2-3; TRBD1 matches at 9 bases. This CDR3 region has 17 residues. The germline V gene encodes CDR1 SGDLS and CDR2 YYNGEE. V trimming: 0 bases; J trimming: 3 bases; junction bases outside the gene matches: 8. The CDR3 sequence is CASSVAPSGQGTDTQYF. CDR3 nucleotide sequence: TGTGCCAGCAGCGTAGCTCCTTCGGGACAGGGTACAGATACGCAGTATTTT.

This clonotype was seen ten or more times. The rearrangement uses TRBV24-1 and TRBJ2-2; D could derive from TRBD1 or TRBD2 (5 bases each). Germline CDR1 KGHDR, CDR2 SFDVKD. Trimming left V 0 bases short and J 1 base short, with 5 bases between. This CDR3 has 15 residues. This CDR3 is CATSDLGGNTGELFF. The CDR3 DNA reads TGTGCCACCAGTGATTTGGGGGGGAACACCGGGGAGCTGTTTTTT.

The table lists this clonotype with many counts. V gene TRBV20-1 combines with J gene TRBJ1-1; tentative D call: TRBD1 (6 bases). CDR1 is DFQATT, CDR2 SNEGSKA, per germline (reference sequence). V lost 6 bases and J 0 bases, leaving 11 bases between the germline ends. The CDR3 runs to 13 residues. The CDR3 bases are TGCAGTGCCGGACAGCCCATGAACACTGAAGCTTTCTTT. It encodes CSAGQPMNTEAFF.

Many counts were recorded for this clonotype. The rearrangement joins TRBV7-2 to TRBJ2-7; D is undetermined. Per germline, CDR1 SGHTA and CDR2 FQGNSA. CDR3 length: 14 amino acids. Trimming cost V 0 bases and J 3 bases, with 9 bases left between them. The CDR3 region has the DNA TGTGCCAGCAGCTTAGCGGAGCAGTTCTACGAGCAGTACTTC. Residues: CASSLAEQFYEQYF.